This TCR beta chain comes out of a study of T cells expressing NK-cell markers. Study at large: Obtained from sorted CD3+CD56+NKG2C+, CD3+CD56+NKG2C- and CD3+CD56-NKG2C+ T cells were the TCR beta repertoires. Points from the study as a whole: Researchers report these clonotypes also headed the CD3+CD56-NKG2C+ fraction in a handful of donors.

Concerning this clonotype itself: Its target is unknown.

With the 5' RACE reads reprocessed, TCRdb shows one record per CDR3 protein and no DNA. Its clone listing holds 400,000 to 500,000 distinct CDR3 sequences. The CDR3 is 15 amino acids. Looked up from germline, CDR1 is SGDLS and CDR2 is YYNGEE. Sequenced material: blood T cells: a sorted CD56 or NKG2C T cell subset, CD4+ or CD8+ T cells, or bulk PBMC T cells (not recorded which). V gene TRBV9 combines with J gene TRBJ2-5; TCRdb names TRBD1, which stays unverified in the absence of DNA. The source is a woman between 18 and 69 years old in good health. CDR3 residues: CASSGRDALQETQYF.